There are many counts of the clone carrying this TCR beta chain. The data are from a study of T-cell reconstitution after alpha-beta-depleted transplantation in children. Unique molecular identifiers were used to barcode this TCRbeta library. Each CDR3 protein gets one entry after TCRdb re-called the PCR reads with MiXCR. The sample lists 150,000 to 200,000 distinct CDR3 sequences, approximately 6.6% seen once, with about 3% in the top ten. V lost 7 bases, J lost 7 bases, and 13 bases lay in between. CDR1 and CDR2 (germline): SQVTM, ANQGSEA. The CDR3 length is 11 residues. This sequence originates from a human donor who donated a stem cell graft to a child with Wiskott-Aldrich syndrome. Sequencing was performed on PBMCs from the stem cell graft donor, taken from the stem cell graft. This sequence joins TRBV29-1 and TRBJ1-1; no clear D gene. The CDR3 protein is CSAVTGGEAFF. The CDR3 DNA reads TGCAGCGCGGTGACGGGCGGTGAAGCTTTCTTT.